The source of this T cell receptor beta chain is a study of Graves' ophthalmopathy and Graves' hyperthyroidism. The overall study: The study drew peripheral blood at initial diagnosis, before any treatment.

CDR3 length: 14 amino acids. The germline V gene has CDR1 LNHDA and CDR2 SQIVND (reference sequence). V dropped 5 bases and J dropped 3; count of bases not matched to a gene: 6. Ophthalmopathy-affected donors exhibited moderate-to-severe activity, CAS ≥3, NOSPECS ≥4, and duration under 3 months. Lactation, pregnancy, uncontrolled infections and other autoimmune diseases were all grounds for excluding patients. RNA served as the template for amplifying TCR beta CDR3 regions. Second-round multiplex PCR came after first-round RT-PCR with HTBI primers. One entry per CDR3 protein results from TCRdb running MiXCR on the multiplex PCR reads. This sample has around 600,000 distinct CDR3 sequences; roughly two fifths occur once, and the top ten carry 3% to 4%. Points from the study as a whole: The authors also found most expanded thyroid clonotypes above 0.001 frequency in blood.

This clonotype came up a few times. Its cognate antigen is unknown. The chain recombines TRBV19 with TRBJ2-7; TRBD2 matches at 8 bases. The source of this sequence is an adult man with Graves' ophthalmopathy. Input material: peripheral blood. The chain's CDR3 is CASSPWREVYEQYF. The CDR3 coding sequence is TGTGCCAGTAGTCCCTGGCGGGAGGTCTACGAGCAGTACTTC.